This T cell receptor (beta chain) was recovered during a study of cytomegalovirus exposure and HLA in healthy donors (dated by TCRdb to about 2017). With regard to the full study: In an earlier analysis of fewer than 750 of the donors, under 300 Gb of sequence data and 90 million to 120 million unique TCR beta sequences from approximately 180 million T cells were reported. Roughly 300 gigabases of sequencing data and some 85 million unique TCR sequences were included in an early release covering 500 to 750 HLA-typed donors. Of the 300 to 400 genotyped donors, 81% fell in the genetic ancestry cluster associated with self-reported Caucasian donors. The aim of the study was to test whether cataloging public T cell receptors could identify signatures of past pathogen exposure. The study used immunosequencing to profile the T cell repertoires of several hundred subjects and linked those repertoires to cytomegalovirus serostatus. In addition to the first cohort of approximately 670 subjects, a separate validation cohort of 120 different subjects was used. To predict cytomegalovirus infection status, the study combined high-throughput TCR immunosequencing, statistical association of individual TCRs with disease status, and machine learning. In a later analysis, previously published TCR beta repertoires from some 640 donors were re-analyzed and high-resolution HLA genotyping was added so that TCR occurrence patterns could be studied. The later analysis used no new phenotypic data to find candidate immune exposures, relying instead on TCR beta sequences and their occurrence across donors. In an earlier analysis of over 550 of the donors, high-throughput TCR beta sequencing was used to judge whether each TCR beta V gene segment behaved as functional or pseudogenic. Donor age, sex, ethnicity and CMV serostatus were collected together with the repertoire data. A later genetic analysis used genome-wide SNP genotypes for about 55% of the 666 donors, treating that subset as a discovery cohort. Every discovery cohort repertoire had been produced on one sequencing platform. Class I and class II HLA loci were covered by the typing at four-digit resolution. The number of typed donors differed by locus: about 629-630 for A, B, C, DRB1 and DQB1; 500 to 550 for DQA1; roughly 600 for DPA1; and roughly 490 for DPB1. Four or five DR-DQ haplotypes were treated as single units for association and clustering because of strong linkage in the cohort. Across approximately 400 genotyped donors of the cohort, an average of about 240,000 unique TCR beta nucleotide sequences per donor were sequenced, and about a sixth of those sequences were non-productive. Overall study outcomes, separate from this receptor: A later genetic analysis reported fewer N-insertions in productive TCRs among donors in an Asian-associated ancestry cluster than the roughly 700-donor mean. Immune exposure information for the cohort was limited to CMV serostatus. In the study, about 150 TCR beta chains were listed as associated with cytomegalovirus. Specific HLA alleles were associated with 15,000 to 20,000 TCR beta sequences at a false discovery rate of 0.05 in a later analysis. In a later analysis, HLA-associated TCR beta chains were found to be more clonally expanded and to have lower generation probabilities than equally common non-associated chains. In an earlier analysis of about 600 of the donors, most TCR beta V segments appeared in productive rearrangements about 87% or about 30% of the time, broadly matching IMGT annotations. A few of the identified cytomegalovirus-associated TCR beta chains were confirmed in vitro to be specific for cytomegalovirus antigens. Some IMGT-functional V segments, including TRBV6-2 and TRBV6-3, could not be distinguished by the 87-base-pair reads and were therefore excluded. When HLA alleles, especially DR and DQ, strongly co-occurred, attributing TCR associations to individual alleles was difficult. The classifier was reported to diagnose cytomegalovirus status with high specificity and sensitivity in both the original cohort and the validation cohort. Several of the top co-occurrence clusters appeared to be linked to parvovirus B19, influenza, CMV and Epstein-Barr virus, according to a later analysis. Presence/absence analyses assumed roughly uniform sequencing depth across donors, an assumption that may not hold. Because counts were too low, about 18 rarely observed V segments, including chromosome 9 orphons, were excluded from the earlier analysis of fewer than 650 of the donors. Most CMV-associated TCR beta chains appeared to be HLA-restricted in a later analysis, and the HLA associations seemed to be driven largely by CMV exposure. The sequencing pipeline was judged likely to have produced a cluster of highly shared sequence variants as a technical artifact. The authors suggested that the approach could potentially be generalized to other disease states and immunological phenotypes. A further reported finding was that TCR beta sequences accurately predicted the HLA-A and HLA-B alleles for most subjects in the first cohort. An association between a missense DCLRE1C variant and V-gene and J-gene trimming of TCR beta chains was found in a later genetic analysis and replicated in an independent cohort. Linkage disequilibrium might explain the correlated functional status among segregating V segments, but an unknown experimental factor could not be ruled out. HLA typing was unavailable for some donors at each locus, so association tests used only the typed subset. In a later analysis, TCR association rates were found to vary across HLA loci, with the most associated TCRs seen for DRB1 alleles and the fewest for HLA-C alleles. In this cohort, only TCR beta chains were sequenced, and detectable features were limited by the absence of alpha or paired-chain data. Most TCR sequences were observed very rarely across donors, whereas some public TCRs were present in many individuals.

The cysteine opens and the phenylalanine closes a CDR3 of 14 amino acids. Only CDR3 DNA remains: 42 bases, in frame from the first base. Based on the germline V gene (reference sequence), the CDR1 and CDR2 sequences are MNHNY and SVGAGI. The cohort comprised some 680 healthy bone marrow donors. At the time of sampling, every cohort member was nominally healthy, though immune exposures that went unrecorded were likely present. The donor was CMV seronegative and belonged to the group of several hundred seronegative cohort members. A peripheral blood sample was collected from each donor, and TCR beta sequencing was performed on peripheral blood mononuclear cells. Genomic DNA was extracted from the blood cell samples with the Qiagen DNeasy Blood Extraction Kit. The library came from the immunoSEQ multiplex PCR assay. For the multiplex PCR, a mixture combining 60 forward primers for TCR Vbeta segments and 13 reverse primers for TCR Jbeta segments was used. The CDR3 region of rearranged TCR beta genes was amplified from genomic DNA with a multiplex PCR assay. The Illumina HiSeq System was used to sequence the amplified TCR beta libraries as 87-base-pair reads. The published analysis was carried out like this. A later analysis tallied tens of millions of unique TCR beta chains across the 650 to 750 repertoires, and about 12 million of those chains were shared by two or more donors. A nearest-neighbor algorithm error-corrected the raw reads and collapsed the reads into unique sequences, merging closely related sequences to remove PCR and sequencing errors. V, D and J gene segments were assigned by aligning CDR3 sequences to IMGT reference sequences. For a sequence to be retained, at least a six-nucleotide match to both a V gene segment and a J gene segment was required. Rearrangements were classified as productive when the CDR3 lacked stop codons and remained in frame with V and J, and all other rearrangements were classified as non-productive. CDR3 was defined by IMGT convention, running from the second conserved V-encoded cysteine to the conserved J-encoded phenylalanine. In an earlier analysis of 500 to 650 of the donors, sequences lacking an unambiguous match to a single V gene segment were excluded. In an earlier analysis of 500 to 750 of the donors, V segments were called functional above 56.7% productive rearrangements and were called segregating when the between-donor standard deviation exceeded 5%. A statistical classification framework was built to diagnose cytomegalovirus status from the catalog of TCR beta chain sequences. V and J gene assignment, in a later analysis, came from comparing TCR nucleotide sequences with IMGT/GENE-DB human TR gene sequences. The TCRdist pipeline was used in a later analysis to assign CDR3 sequences and most-parsimonious VDJ recombination scenarios. A later analysis defined each TCR beta chain by its CDR3 amino acid sequence plus V-gene family, and excluded reads lacking a unique V-gene family. A later analysis removed 550 to 700 highly shared, low-generation-probability nucleotide sequences to deal with suspected cross-contamination and a sequencing artifact. In a later analysis, a clonal expansion index was calculated for each public chain from normalized within-repertoire ranks of inferred template counts. Generation probabilities in a later analysis came from a VDJ recombination model fitted to out-of-frame rearrangements, and those results were checked against IGoR. In a later analysis, TCR-TCR, TCR-HLA and TCR-CMV co-occurrence was scored with hypergeometric tests, and a repertoire-size bias correction was applied to TCR pairs. To estimate false discovery rates, a later analysis permuted the HLA or CMV assignments 20 times. A later analysis grouped co-occurring TCRs with DBSCAN, adding TCRdist sequence similarity when clustering within HLA-allele-positive subsets. For co-occurrence clustering, repertoires with fewer than 30,000 or more than 120,000 public chains were excluded, along with roughly 5 repertoires with anomalous nucleotide sharing. In its TCRdb copy, this immuneACCESS table keeps in-frame sequences only and misses some clones. Where compared with another copy, unresolved V genes explain less than half of these, and the others have no known cause. That table is the source of V, J and clone size, and D and trimming were worked out from the DNA. For this sample there are some 110,000 clones; less than 80% appear just once. The biggest ten clones account for 2.2% of the sample.

Concerning this clone: Which antigen it targets is not known. Base quality data are lacking; no much larger clone is found one base away.

Sequencing input: PBMCs. Here the chain combines TRBV6-6 and TRBJ2-5; TRBD1 is perhaps the D gene, given 6 matching bases. The DNA end is a closer match to TRBJ2-7, so the J assignment may be wrong. The source is a woman aged 25-40 years in good health and CMV-seronegative. At the DNA level, the sequence is TGTGCCAGCAGTTACTTACAGGGAACCTACGAGCAGTACTTC. This yields the protein CASSYLQGTYEQYF.